These 28 T cell receptor beta chains share one sample of origin, sequenced in a study of blood T cell repertoires in COVID-19. Clones were sequenced by immunoSEQ multiplex PCR, and TCRdb holds only the in-frame ones, with some missing. The repertoire holds around 140,000 clones, with approximately 80% as singletons. The specimen was peripheral blood. Source of these receptors: a woman aged 55 to 70 with active or convalescent COVID-19.

V and J are TRBV11-3 and TRBJ2-1, with D unresolved. This CDR3 has 13 residues. Germline loops: CDR1 SGHNT, CDR2 YENEEA. V shed 3 bases and J shed 9 bases, with 12 bases lying between them. The CDR3 DNA reads TGTGCCAGCAGCTTTTTAACCGCCGGTGAGCAGTTCTTC. Amino acids: CASSFLTAGEQFF.

The rearrangement uses TRBV19 and TRBJ2-7, with D possibly matching TRBD1 (6 bases). CDR1 is LNHDA, CDR2 SQIVND, per germline (reference sequence). V was cut by 7 bases and J by 7 bases, with 23 bases left in between. The CDR3 is 15 residues long. The CDR3 protein is CASTRTAESLTEQYF. For the CDR3, the DNA is TGTGCCAGTACCCGGACAGCGGAATCCCTCACGGAGCAGTACTTC.

V usage is TRBV6-6 and J usage is TRBJ1-2, with a weak D call TRBD1 (5 bases). The CDR3 is 15 amino acids. Germline V gene sequence: CDR1 MNHNY, CDR2 SVGAGI (reference sequence). Trimming removed 6 bases at V and 1 base at J, with 15 bases between. As DNA, the CDR3 is TGTGCCAGCAGCAACCCCGACAGAGTTAACTATGGCTACACCTTC. Amino acids: CASSNPDRVNYGYTF.

The chain links TRBV3-1 (or the pseudogene TRBV3-2) to TRBJ1-4, with D possibly being TRBD1 (6 bases). Trimming cost V 4 bases and J 10 bases, with 16 bases left between them. The germline V gene has CDR1 LGHDT and CDR2 YNNKEL (reference sequence). This CDR3 spans 14 amino acids. CDR3 bases: TGTGCCAGCAGCCCCTCTACGGGGGGCGGAAAACTGTTTTTT. Its translation is CASSPSTGGGKLFF.

J is TRBJ2-3 and V is TRBV15, with TRBD1 matching over 12 bases. This CDR3 has 16 amino acids. The junction had 5 bases not matched to a gene; V was cut back by 1 base and J by 6 bases. Germline CDR1 LNHNV, CDR2 YYDKDF (reference sequence). The CDR3 DNA reads as TGTGCCACCAGCAGAGGGGACAGGGGGCTTTCGGATACGCAGTATTTT. It is translated as CATSRGDRGLSDTQYF. The full variable domain, its missing parts supplied by reference TRBV15 and TRBJ2-3, is DAMVIQNPRYQVTQFGKPVTLSCSQTLNHNVMYWYQQKSSQAPKLLFHYYDKDFNNEADTPDNFQSRRPNTSFCFLDIRSPGLGDTAMYLCATSRGDRGLSDTQYFGPGTRLTVL.

The V gene is TRBV7-8, the J gene TRBJ1-1; perhaps TRBD1 as D (5 bases). V was shortened by 0 bases and J by 6 bases, with 11 bases between the two germline ends. Germline V gene lookup returns CDR1 SGHVS and CDR2 FQNEAQ. The CDR3 is 14 residues long. This CDR3 is CASSLAQGGAEAFF. For the CDR3, the DNA is TGTGCCAGCAGCTTAGCCCAGGGCGGGGCTGAAGCTTTCTTT.

This rearrangement joins TRBV7-9 to TRBJ1-1; tentatively, D is TRBD1 (5 bases). This CDR3 has 14 amino acids. Germline V gene data show CDR1 as SEHNR and CDR2 as FQNEAQ (reference sequence). Trimming stripped 5 bases from V and 2 bases from J, with 12 bases between. CDR3 protein: CASSVDMGNTEAFF. In DNA form, the CDR3 reads TGTGCCAGCAGCGTGGACATGGGAAACACTGAAGCTTTCTTT.

The chain employs TRBV19 and TRBJ2-1; 8 bases line up with TRBD2. The V segment lost 7 bases and the J segment 3 bases; nucleotides outside the gene matches: 8. The CDR3 runs 15 residues. Germline loops: CDR1 LNHDA, CDR2 SQIVND (reference sequence). In DNA, the CDR3 is TGTGCCAGTAATCCTGGGACTAGGGACTACAATGAGCAGTTCTTC. Translating it yields CASNPGTRDYNEQFF. The entire variable domain, with the rest obtained from reference TRBV19 and TRBJ2-1, is as follows: DGGITQSPKYLFRKEGQNVTLSCEQNLNHDAMYWYRQDPGQGLRLIYYSQIVNDFQKGDIAEGYSVSREKKESFPLTVTSAQKNPTAFYLCASNPGTRDYNEQFFGPGTRLTVL.

The chain carries TRBV28 and TRBJ1-3; D gene uncertain. The ends were cut back, 3 bases at V and 4 bases at J, with 7 bases in the middle. The CDR3 is 13 residues long. Per germline, CDR1 MDHEN and CDR2 SYDVKM. CDR3 nucleotides: TGTGCCAGCAGTTTGACTTGGGGAAACACCATATATTTT. It specifies CASSLTWGNTIYF.

The chain joins TRBV15 to TRBJ2-3, with 9 positions matching TRBD2. The CDR3 extends over 16 amino acids. V was clipped by 5 bases and J by 1 base; unmatched bases: 7. Looked up from germline, CDR1 is LNHNV and CDR2 is YYDKDF (reference sequence). The CDR3 spells CATSRSLAGRTDTQYF. The CDR3 coding sequence is TGTGCCACCAGCCGGTCCCTAGCGGGACGCACAGATACGCAGTATTTT.

This clone was recorded a few times. V gene TRBV7-2 combines with J gene TRBJ2-1; TRBD1 matches at 9 bases. CDR1 is SGHTA and CDR2 is FQGNSA in the germline V gene. The CDR3 is made up of 15 amino acids. The V gene end was trimmed by 5 bases and the J gene end by 7 bases; junction bases not matched to a gene: 9. The CDR3 DNA reads as TGTGCCAGCAGCGTTCGTCCCGGGACAGGGAATGAGCAGTTCTTC. This encodes CASSVRPGTGNEQFF.

The V call is TRBV20-1, the J call TRBJ1-1; unclear D gene. The CDR3 consists of 13 residues. Germline CDR1 reads DFQATT; CDR2 reads SNEGSKA (reference sequence). Deletions cut 3 bases from V and 2 bases from J, with 10 bases between. The chain's CDR3 is CSASQQRNTEAFF. CDR3 in DNA: TGCAGTGCTAGTCAACAGAGAAACACTGAAGCTTTCTTT.

This clone was observed once. The chain recombines TRBV30 with TRBJ1-1, with a tentative D call TRBD1 (6 bases). The CDR3 runs 14 residues. V shed 8 bases and J shed 0 bases, with 16 bases lying between them. Germline loops: CDR1 GTSNPN, CDR2 SVGIG (reference sequence). The CDR3 DNA reads TGTGCCGCATATTCGGGACAATTGAACACTGAAGCTTTCTTT. Translated: CAAYSGQLNTEAFF.

This rearrangement joins TRBV4-2 to TRBJ2-1, with 16 positions matching TRBD2. The V segment lost 0 bases and the J segment 9 bases; nucleotides outside the gene matches: 5. This CDR3 has 17 amino acids. The germline V gene encodes CDR1 LGHNA and CDR2 YNFKEQ. The CDR3 DNA is TGTGCCAGCAGCCAAGATAGGGGACTAGCGGGAGGGCGTGAGCAGTTCTTC. Translation gives CASSQDRGLAGGREQFF.

The gene calls are TRBV19 and TRBJ2-7, with 10 nucleotides matching TRBD1. This CDR3 is built from 13 residues. Germline lookup yields CDR1 LNHDA and CDR2 SQIVND (reference sequence). J was trimmed by 3 bases and V by 5 bases; bases with no gene match: 1. The CDR3 DNA sequence: TGTGCCAGTAGTTGGACAGGGGGCTACGAGCAGTACTTC. Protein: CASSWTGGYEQYF.

V gene TRBV12-3 or TRBV12-4 combines with J gene TRBJ1-3; the D is unclear. Between the trimmed V and J ends, which lost 6 bases and 0 bases, there was a span of 6 bases. There are 13 residues in the CDR3. This CDR3 reads CASSPNSGNTIYF. The CDR3 DNA sequence: TGTGCCAGCAGCCCAAACTCTGGAAACACCATATATTTT.

The chain carries TRBV2 and TRBJ1-2; no reliable D call. The CDR3 spans 15 residues. Deletions cut 0 bases from V and 2 bases from J, with 10 bases between. Germline assignment: CDR1 SNHLY and CDR2 FYNNEI. CDR3 DNA sequence: TGTGCCAGCAGTGAAGCGCTTGGCACCAACTATGGCTACACCTTC. Its protein is CASSEALGTNYGYTF.

The V gene is TRBV15, the J gene TRBJ2-2; no clear D gene. CDR3 length: 16 residues. V was trimmed by 0 bases and J by 1 base, leaving 9 bases between them. The germline gives CDR1 LNHNV, CDR2 YYDKDF (reference sequence). The CDR3 bases are TGTGCCACCAGCAGAGATCGCGGAGTGAACACCGGGGAGCTGTTTTTT. Residues: CATSRDRGVNTGELFF.

The chain joins TRBV9 to TRBJ2-7; TRBD2 aligns across 7 bases. This CDR3 comprises 13 residues. The germline CDR1 and CDR2 sequences are SGDLS and YYNGEE. CDR3 amino acids: CASGLSGTGEQYF. In DNA form, the CDR3 reads TGTGCAAGCGGTCTGAGCGGGACGGGCGAGCAGTACTTC.

This chain links TRBV28 with TRBJ1-3; tentative D call: TRBD1 (5 bases). V dropped 3 bases and J dropped 4 bases, with 13 bases sitting between them. In germline, CDR1 is MDHEN, CDR2 SYDVKM. This CDR3 is 15 amino acids long. CDR3 region: CASSFRGWYGNTIYF. The CDR3 DNA follows: TGTGCCAGCAGTTTCCGGGGGTGGTACGGAAACACCATATATTTT.

V usage is TRBV30 and J usage is TRBJ1-1; D is perhaps TRBD1 (6 bases). Trimming left V 4 bases short and J 5 bases short, with 11 bases between. Germline V gene sequence: CDR1 GTSNPN, CDR2 SVGIG (reference sequence). The CDR3 extends over 12 amino acids. CDR3: CAWKEGGTEAFF. CDR3 DNA: TGTGCCTGGAAGGAGGGGGGGACTGAAGCTTTCTTT.

V is TRBV5-6 and J is TRBJ2-1, with TRBD1 identical over 7 bases. Germline trimming cut 4 bases from V and 0 bases from J; bases unmatched to any gene: 7. This CDR3 has 16 amino acids. The V gene's germline CDR1 is SGHDT and CDR2 YYEEEE. CDR3 nucleotide sequence: TGTGCCAGCAGCCGCGATCGGGACAGCTCCTACAATGAGCAGTTCTTC. This sequence encodes CASSRDRDSSYNEQFF. Complete variable domain (other parts from reference TRBV5-6 and TRBJ2-1): DAGVTQSPTHLIKTRGQQVTLRCSPKSGHDTVSWYQQALGQGPQFIFQYYEEEERQRGNFPDRFSGHQFPNYSSELNVNALLLGDSALYLCASSRDRDSSYNEQFFGPGTRLTVL.

The V call is TRBV2, the J call TRBJ2-1, with 7 bases identical to TRBD2. The CDR3 extends over 14 amino acids. From germline, CDR1 is SNHLY and CDR2 FYNNEI. Germline trimming cut 5 bases from V and 12 bases from J; bases unmatched to any gene: 13. This CDR3 is CASSLSGRGDGQFF. The CDR3 DNA follows: TGTGCCAGCAGTTTAAGTGGTCGGGGGGATGGGCAGTTCTTC.

This clone was found a few times. This chain connects TRBV10-3 to TRBJ1-2; 9 bases map to TRBD1. The germline gives CDR1 ENHRY, CDR2 SYGVKD. The CDR3 has 12 amino acids. The V and J ends lost 9 bases and 7 bases, in that order; junction bases with no gene match: 6. CDR3 nucleotides: TGTGCCATTCAGGGACAGGGAGGTGGCTACACCTTC. It specifies CAIQGQGGGYTF.

This chain links TRBV28 with TRBJ1-1, with a tentative D call TRBD1 (5 bases). The CDR3 loop spans 15 amino acids. V was clipped by 5 bases and J by 3 bases, with 16 bases between them. The germline V gene encodes CDR1 MDHEN and CDR2 SYDVKM. DNA for the CDR3: TGTGCCAGCAGTGCCACAGGAAAATCGGACACTGAAGCTTTCTTT. It encodes CASSATGKSDTEAFF.

In its sample, this clone was seen once. V gene TRBV9 combines with J gene TRBJ2-5; 8 bases line up with TRBD2. V was clipped by 0 bases and J by 3 bases; unmatched bases: 4. The CDR3 loop spans 15 amino acids. Germline CDR1 reads SGDLS; CDR2 reads YYNGEE. The CDR3 is CASSVDTSGEETQYF. For the CDR3, the DNA is TGTGCCAGCAGCGTAGATACTAGCGGCGAAGAGACCCAGTACTTC.

This clone has only a few counts. This chain uses TRBV19 with TRBJ1-5, with D possibly being TRBD1 (5 bases). From germline, CDR1 is LNHDA and CDR2 SQIVND (reference sequence). The CDR3 totals 15 residues. V gave up 3 bases and J gave up 0 bases, with 9 bases separating them. The CDR3 reads CASSMEGDSNQPQHF. DNA for the CDR3: TGTGCCAGTAGTATGGAAGGGGATAGCAATCAGCCCCAGCATTTT.

The chain uses TRBV19 and TRBJ1-1, with 7 bases fitting TRBD1. Unmatched junction bases numbered 7, after V lost 8 bases and J lost 1 base. Germline V gene sequence: CDR1 LNHDA, CDR2 SQIVND (reference sequence). This CDR3 comprises 14 residues. The CDR3 is CASGGQAWNTEAFF. The CDR3 nucleotides are TGTGCCAGTGGAGGACAGGCTTGGAACACTGAAGCTTTCTTT.